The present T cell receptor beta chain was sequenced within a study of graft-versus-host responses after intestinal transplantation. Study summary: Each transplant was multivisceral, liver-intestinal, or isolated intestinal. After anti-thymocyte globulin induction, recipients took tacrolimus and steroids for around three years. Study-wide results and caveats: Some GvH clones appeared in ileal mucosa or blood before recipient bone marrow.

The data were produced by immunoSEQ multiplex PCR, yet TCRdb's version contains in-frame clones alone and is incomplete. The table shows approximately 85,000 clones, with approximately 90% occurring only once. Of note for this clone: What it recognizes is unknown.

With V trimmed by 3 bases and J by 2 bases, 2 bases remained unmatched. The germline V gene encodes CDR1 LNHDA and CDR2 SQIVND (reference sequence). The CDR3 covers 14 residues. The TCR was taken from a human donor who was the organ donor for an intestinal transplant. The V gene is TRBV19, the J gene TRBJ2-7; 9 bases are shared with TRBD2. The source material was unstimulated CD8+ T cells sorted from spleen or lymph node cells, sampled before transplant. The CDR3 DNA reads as TGTGCCAGTAGTATGGCTAGCGGGGCCTACGAGCAGTACTTC. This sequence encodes CASSMASGAYEQYF.